Each of the 26 T cell receptor beta chains below was sequenced from the same sample in a study of cytomegalovirus exposure and HLA in healthy donors. A multiplex PCR was run with 60 Vbeta primers and 13 Jbeta primers. TCRdb's copy holds only in-frame clones and misses some; the assay was immunoSEQ multiplex PCR. Of 100,000 to 120,000 clones in the sample, about 90% were seen once. Source material: PBMCs. Receptors were obtained from a man aged 35-49 years in good health and CMV-seronegative.

This sequence joins TRBV9 and TRBJ2-1; 10 bases fit TRBD1. Germline V CDR1 and CDR2: SGDLS, YYNGEE. V shed 0 bases and J 7 bases; nucleotides not matched to a gene: 4. The CDR3 runs 15 residues. CDR3 bases: TGTGCCAGCAGCGTAGGACAGGGGGCGCGGAATGAGCAGTTCTTC. Translation: CASSVGQGARNEQFF.

This chain connects TRBV5-4 to TRBJ1-2, with D possibly TRBD1 on 5 matching bases. The CDR3 runs to 14 residues. Trimming removed 4 bases at V and 4 bases at J, with 14 bases between. Germline loops: CDR1 SGHNT, CDR2 YYREEE (reference sequence). In DNA, the CDR3 is TGTGCCAGCAGCCATCAGTGGCAGGGCTATGGCTACACCTTC. It specifies CASSHQWQGYGYTF.

This clone was observed once. The rearrangement links TRBV5-1 to TRBJ2-7; D gene unclear. Germline values: CDR1 SGHRS, CDR2 YFSETQ. V was cut by 1 base and J by 3 bases, with 8 bases left in between. The CDR3 runs to 13 residues. This CDR3 reads CASSLLPSYEQYF. The CDR3 region has the DNA TGCGCCAGCAGCTTGCTCCCCAGCTACGAGCAGTACTTC.

This chain connects TRBV19 to TRBJ1-5; 10 nucleotides line up with TRBD1. Germline loops: CDR1 LNHDA, CDR2 SQIVND (reference sequence). The CDR3 spans 15 residues. V shed 3 bases, J shed 3 bases, and the junction held 2 bases outside the gene matches. The CDR3 loop is CASSIGTGANQPQHF. The CDR3 region has the DNA TGTGCCAGTAGTATTGGGACAGGGGCCAATCAGCCCCAGCATTTT. Looking up the rest from reference TRBV19 and TRBJ1-5 gives the full variable domain: DGGITQSPKYLFRKEGQNVTLSCEQNLNHDAMYWYRQDPGQGLRLIYYSQIVNDFQKGDIAEGYSVSREKKESFPLTVTSAQKNPTAFYLCASSIGTGANQPQHFGDGTRLSIL.

This chain links TRBV5-4 with TRBJ1-1; the D is unclear. There are 13 residues in the CDR3. Trimming removed 0 bases from V and 7 bases from J, with 10 bases in between. Germline CDR1 is SGHNT and CDR2 is YYREEE (reference sequence). CDR3 DNA sequence: TGTGCCAGCAGCTTGGAATGGGAGGTTGAAGCTTTCTTT. As protein: CASSLEWEVEAFF.

The rearrangement joins TRBV13 to TRBJ1-1, with 7 nucleotides matching TRBD1. The V gene end was trimmed by 1 base and the J gene end by 10 bases; junction bases not matched to a gene: 9. Per germline, CDR1 PRHDT and CDR2 FYEKMQ (reference sequence). CDR3 size: 14 residues. In nucleotides, the CDR3 is TGTGCCAGCAGCTTAGTCCGGCAGACAGGGAGAGCTTTCTTT. Translating gives CASSLVRQTGRAFF.

The CDR3 coding sequence is TGTGCCAGCAGCCAAGTTACAGGGGACCAACCGGATCCATCACCCCTCCACTTT. Translating it yields CASSQVTGDQPDPSPLHF. V is TRBV4-2 and J is TRBJ1-6; 7 nucleotides agree with TRBD1. Germline CDR1 is LGHNA and CDR2 is YNFKEQ. Trimming took 1 base from V and 10 from J; bases not matched to a gene: 16. The CDR3 has 18 residues.

In its sample, this clone was seen a few times. The chain carries TRBV6-5 and TRBJ1-1; no clear D gene. CDR1 is MNHEY and CDR2 is SVGAGI in the germline V gene. V lost 6 bases, J lost 0 bases, and 5 bases lay in between. The CDR3 has 12 residues. The CDR3, as DNA: TGTGCCAGCAGCCACTTGAACACTGAAGCTTTCTTT. This gives the protein CASSHLNTEAFF.

The chain joins TRBV6-5 to TRBJ1-1; D may be TRBD1 (6 bases). The CDR3 has 13 amino acids. The V gene lost 7 bases and the J gene lost 5 bases, with 14 bases spanning the gap. The germline gives CDR1 MNHEY, CDR2 SVGAGI. The CDR3 reads CASIRGKGTEAFF. The CDR3 DNA follows: TGTGCCAGCATTAGGGGGAAGGGGACTGAAGCTTTCTTT.

The chain couples TRBV6-1 to TRBJ2-7; 7 bases fit TRBD1. V was clipped by 9 bases and J by 0 bases; unmatched bases: 8. CDR1 and CDR2 (germline): MNHNS, SASEGT. The CDR3 has 14 amino acids. The CDR3 loop is CASIRQGSSYEQYF. CDR3 nucleotide sequence: TGTGCCAGTATCAGACAGGGAAGCTCCTACGAGCAGTACTTC.

This clone came up once. The chain carries TRBV5-3 and TRBJ2-5; 9 bases are a match to TRBD1. TRBV5-3 is classed as an ORF, of uncertain function. The CDR3 is 13 residues long. The V and J ends lost 3 bases and 5 bases, in that order; junction bases with no gene match: 2. CDR3 coding DNA: TGTGCCAGAAGCTGGACAGGGGAGGAGACCCAGTACTTC. Encoded protein: CARSWTGEETQYF.

The gene calls are TRBV5-1 and TRBJ1-6, with 7 bases matching TRBD1. V was clipped by 4 bases and J by 0 bases; unmatched bases: 4. The CDR3 has 16 amino acids. In germline, CDR1 is SGHRS, CDR2 YFSETQ. CDR3: CASSAQGSSYNSPLHF. The CDR3 DNA follows: TGCGCCAGCAGCGCACAGGGGAGCTCCTATAATTCACCCCTCCACTTT.

The CDR3 DNA sequence: TGTGCCAGCAGTGTCGGGGGGGCCTTGACCGGGGAGCTGTTTTTT. Translation: CASSVGGALTGELFF. V and J are TRBV2 and TRBJ2-2; the match to TRBD2 covers 8 bases. The junction had 6 bases not matched to a gene; V was cut back by 4 bases and J by 5 bases. Germline V gene sequence: CDR1 SNHLY, CDR2 FYNNEI. CDR3 size: 15 residues.

The gene calls are TRBV5-1 and TRBJ2-3; possibly TRBD2 for D (6 bases). CDR1 SGHRS and CDR2 YFSETQ come from the germline V gene. Trimming took off 1 base at V and 0 bases at J, with 9 bases between the two ends. The CDR3 totals 15 residues. As DNA, the CDR3 is TGCGCCAGCAGCTTGCTCGGGGGTAGCACAGATACGCAGTATTTT. The encoded protein is CASSLLGGSTDTQYF.

The chain uses TRBV6-1 and TRBJ2-7; D possibly corresponds to TRBD1 (6 bases). Germline loops: CDR1 MNHNS, CDR2 SASEGT. The V and J ends lost 4 bases and 0 bases respectively, with 13 bases between them. The CDR3 is 15 amino acids. The CDR3 nucleotides read TGTGCCAGCAGTGGAAGACAGGTGAACTCCTACGAGCAGTACTTC. This translates into CASSGRQVNSYEQYF.

The J gene is TRBJ2-7, the V gene TRBV7-2; 8 positions match TRBD1. The CDR3 contains 15 residues. Trimming at V came to 1 base and at J to 1 base, leaving 3 bases not matched to a gene. Germline CDR1 is SGHTA and CDR2 is FQGNSA. The CDR3 here is CASSLGGTGSYEQYF. CDR3 in DNA: TGTGCCAGCAGCTTAGGTGGGACAGGATCCTACGAGCAGTACTTC.

This clone showed up just a few times. The chain carries TRBV30 and TRBJ1-1; D not certain. This CDR3 is 12 amino acids long. The germline V gene has CDR1 GTSNPN and CDR2 SVGIG (reference sequence). V gave up 1 base and J gave up 2 bases, with 5 bases separating them. CDR3 region: CAWSDKNTEAFF. CDR3 nucleotides: TGTGCCTGGAGTGATAAAAACACTGAAGCTTTCTTT.

This chain uses TRBV7-3 with TRBJ2-3; TRBD2 aligns across 11 bases. The J segment lost 1 base and the V segment lost 0 bases, leaving 3 bases of the junction unmatched. The CDR3 has 17 amino acids. In germline, CDR1 is SGHTA, CDR2 FQGTGA. DNA for the CDR3: TGTGCCAGCAGCTTAACTGTGGGACTAGCGGGCACAGATACGCAGTATTTT. This codes for CASSLTVGLAGTDTQYF.

This chain connects TRBV6-4 to TRBJ1-2, with 11 bases lining up with TRBD1. V was pared by 5 bases and J by 5 bases, with 7 bases of the junction left unmatched. Germline V lookup: CDR1 MRHNA, CDR2 SNTAGT. CDR3 length: 15 residues. CDR3 loop: CASSPAGTGGYGYTF. As DNA, the CDR3 is TGTGCCAGCAGTCCAGCCGGGACAGGGGGTTATGGCTACACCTTC.

The chain carries TRBV27 and TRBJ2-1, with a tentative D call TRBD2 (5 bases). Germline lookup yields CDR1 MNHEY and CDR2 SMNVEV (reference sequence). V was pared by 0 bases and J by 8 bases, with 8 bases between. CDR3 length: 13 residues. CDR3 loop: CASSLSAGHEQFF. Here the CDR3 DNA reads TGTGCCAGCAGTTTATCTGCGGGCCATGAGCAGTTCTTC.

The rearrangement uses TRBV7-2 and TRBJ2-3; TRBD2 might be the D (6 bases). The V end lost 3 bases, the J end lost 0 bases, and 13 bases lay between the germline ends. The CDR3 spans 16 residues. Germline assignment: CDR1 SGHTA and CDR2 FQGNSA. The chain's CDR3 is CASSFSGGASTDTQYF. CDR3 in DNA: TGTGCCAGCAGCTTTTCCGGGGGAGCTAGCACAGATACGCAGTATTTT.

This chain uses TRBV19 with TRBJ2-5, with 9 bases matching TRBD2. Per germline, CDR1 LNHDA and CDR2 SQIVND (reference sequence). CDR3 length equals 15 residues. V was pared by 5 bases and J by 2 bases, with 6 bases of the junction left unmatched. CDR3 sequence: CASSYASGAQETQYF. Here the CDR3 DNA reads TGTGCCAGTAGTTATGCTAGCGGGGCTCAAGAGACCCAGTACTTC.

The V gene is TRBV2, the J gene TRBJ2-3; 7 nucleotides line up with TRBD1. The J segment lost 4 bases and the V segment lost 4 bases, leaving 8 bases of the junction unmatched. Germline V gene lookup returns CDR1 SNHLY and CDR2 FYNNEI. The CDR3 runs 15 residues. The DNA for the CDR3 is TGTGCCAGCAGTGGGAATAGGGACAGTGCAGATACGCAGTATTTT. Protein product: CASSGNRDSADTQYF.

The chain employs TRBV7-9 and TRBJ1-6; 8 nucleotides match TRBD1. This CDR3 has 14 amino acids. From germline, CDR1 is SEHNR and CDR2 FQNEAQ (reference sequence). Trimming at V came to 5 bases and at J to 7 bases, leaving 4 bases not matched to a gene. In nucleotides, the CDR3 is TGTGCCAGCAGCCCAGGGGGCATAAATTCACCCCTCCACTTT. Translated, it gives CASSPGGINSPLHF.

The chain carries TRBV30 and TRBJ1-2; 7 positions agree with TRBD1. Trimming at V came to 4 bases and at J to 4 bases, leaving 9 bases not matched to a gene. Germline V gene sequence: CDR1 GTSNPN, CDR2 SVGIG (reference sequence). The CDR3 totals 14 residues. The CDR3 DNA reads as TGTGCCTGGATTGGGACCGGGACAGTCTATGGCTACACCTTC. It specifies CAWIGTGTVYGYTF.

This chain uses TRBV28 with TRBJ2-7; D is possibly TRBD2 (6 bases). V was trimmed by 5 bases and J by 6 bases, leaving 20 bases between them. CDR1 MDHEN and CDR2 SYDVKM come from the germline V gene. The CDR3 length is 15 residues. The CDR3 coding sequence is TGTGCCAGCAGTCCGACGGGGGAGAGGGGATCCGAGCAGTACTTC. Protein sequence: CASSPTGERGSEQYF.